This TCR beta chain was observed in a study of cytomegalovirus exposure and HLA in healthy donors listed by TCRdb under 2017. Turning to the overall study: The 500 to 800 repertoires of the first cohort and the approximately 110 validation repertoires were produced on the same platform, according to a later analysis. The study aimed to test whether signatures of past pathogen exposure could be identified by cataloging public T cell receptors. A separate validation cohort of 90 to 150 different subjects was used in addition to the approximately 700-subject first cohort. The study combined high-throughput TCR immunosequencing, statistical association of individual TCRs with disease status, and machine learning to predict cytomegalovirus infection status.

At the junction V is shortened by 4 bases and J by 4 bases; bases outside the gene matches: 3. The germline V gene yields SGHRS for CDR1 and YFSETQ for CDR2. Including cysteine and phenylalanine, the CDR3 has 14 amino acids. The sequence is cut down to CDR3 DNA, 42 bases in frame from base 1. What the study reported, not specific to this receptor: In vitro tests confirmed that a few of the cytomegalovirus-associated TCR beta chains recognize cytomegalovirus antigens. It was suggested by the authors that the approach could potentially be generalized to other disease states and immunological phenotypes. The study listed 150 to 200 TCR beta chains as associated with cytomegalovirus. The validation cohort had no HLA typing available for a later analysis, so co-occurrence within that cohort was assessed over all 120 or so repertoires. In a later analysis, TCRs clustered in the first cohort were found to also tend to co-occur in the roughly 120 validation repertoires, with roughly 93% of cluster scores above 0. Most TCR sequences were observed very rarely across donors, whereas some public TCRs were present in many individuals. The classifier was reported to diagnose cytomegalovirus status with high specificity and sensitivity in both the original and validation cohorts.

Donors formed part of the validation cohort, which comprised some 120 subjects and was distinct from the first cohort of 666 subjects. Receptor libraries were prepared by the immunoSEQ multiplex PCR assay. From the authors' description of their analysis: A statistical classification framework was built for diagnosing cytomegalovirus status from the catalog of TCR beta chain sequences. Not all clones reach the TCRdb copy of this immuneACCESS table, which keeps in-frame sequences only. Checked studies attribute under half of the gap to unresolved V genes and leave the rest unexplained. The V and J calls and clone size are taken from that table; D and trimming were inferred from the DNA. A total of 200,000 to 250,000 clones appear in this sample, about nine tenths of them only once. The top ten constitute 1.5% to 2% of the sample. Points on this clone: The target of this receptor is not known. No per-base quality is available; no much larger clone lies one base away.

The source material was PBMCs. The sequence joins TRBV5-1 to TRBJ2-5, and TRBD2 matches 11 of the central bases. This clonotype originated in a woman between 18 and 29 years old in good health and CMV-seropositive. The CDR3 reads CASSPGLAGETQYF. The nucleotides are TGCGCCAGCAGCCCCGGACTAGCGGGAGAGACCCAGTACTTC.